Listed here is a single T cell receptor beta chain. Its specificity is not known. The PCR contained 60 Vbeta and 13 Jbeta primers. The data were produced by immunoSEQ multiplex PCR, yet TCRdb's version contains in-frame clones alone and is incomplete. Of roughly 180,000 clones listed, more than 65% are singletons. The data belong to a study of cytomegalovirus exposure and HLA in healthy donors. The CDR3 totals 12 residues. Germline lookup yields CDR1 SGHNT and CDR2 YYREEE (reference sequence). V lost 4 bases, J lost 7 bases, and 9 bases lay in between. Overall study results and limits: Rare TCR sequences dominated, though some public TCRs recurred in many donors. Highly shared variants forming one cluster were likely a sequencing artifact. Previous analysis showed most TCR beta V segments were productive about 90% or about 30% of the time.

The clonotype comes from a female donor in good health and CMV-seronegative. The chain links TRBV5-4 to TRBJ2-1; D ambiguous. The specimen sequenced was PBMCs. The CDR3 DNA reads TGTGCCAGCAGCACCTCCCGGAATGAGCAGTTCTTC. Translating it yields CASSTSRNEQFF.